This T cell receptor (beta chain) derives from a study of OX40 agonist ivuxolimab in advanced cancers. On the study more broadly: Eligibility rules accepted prior anti-PD-1, anti-PD-L1 or anti-CTLA-4 therapy, and 40% had some.

This table comes from immunoSEQ multiplex PCR, and its TCRdb copy is limited to in-frame clones, with some not included. Among roughly 63,000 clones listed, roughly nine tenths were seen once. The V end was cut by 5 bases, the J end by 9 bases, with 14 bases between. The CDR3 spans 13 residues. CDR1 is MNHEY and CDR2 is SVGAGI in the germline V gene. This clonotype was sampled from an adult with an advanced solid tumor such as melanoma, head and neck, liver or kidney cancer. The input for sequencing was CD4+ or CD8+ T cells sorted from blood, taken in a trial of the OX40 agonist ivuxolimab. This chain uses TRBV6-5 with TRBJ2-1, with D maybe TRBD1 (5 bases). CDR3 DNA: TGTGCCAGCAGTCACCGACTTGGGGCTGAGCAGTTCTTC. Translation gives CASSHRLGAEQFF.